This entry lists 32 T cell receptor beta chains sequenced from one sample in a study of T cell clonality in common variable immunodeficiency. The assay was immunoSEQ multiplex PCR, and TCRdb's table has in-frame clones only and misses some. The sample contains some 19,000 clones, none of them singletons. The antigens of these receptors remain unknown. Study results and limitations: Fewer deletions and N-nucleotide insertions were reportedly seen in common variable immunodeficiency TCR beta sequences.

Material for sequencing was peripheral blood mononuclear cells. The receptors come from a human donor with common variable immunodeficiency.

In its sample, this clone was seen a few times. The CDR3 is cut off 3 residues early in the read; its end comes from the germline J gene. The chain employs TRBV18 and TRBJ1-3; maybe TRBD1 (5 bases). Trimming removed 6 bases from V and 0 bases from J, with 15 bases in between. CDR3 size: 16 residues. Germline CDR1 KGHSH, CDR2 LQKENI. CDR3 in amino acids: CASSQTPGSSGNTIYF. Partial CDR3 DNA: TGTGCCAGCTCCCAAACCCCAGGGAGCTCTGGAAACACC.

This clone was seen a few times. The CDR3 end is not reached by the read, which stops 3 residues before it; the germline J gene fills it in. V and J are TRBV7-2 and TRBJ2-7; TRBD1 agrees at 10 bases. This CDR3 has 15 amino acids. The V gene end was trimmed by 5 bases and the J gene end by 3 bases; junction bases not matched to a gene: 7. Germline V gene data show CDR1 as SGHTA and CDR2 as FQGNSA. The CDR3 DNA, read in part, is TGTGCCAGCAGCCTAGGGACAGGGGTCAGCTACGAG. Amino acid sequence: CASSLGTGVSYE. The whole CDR3 protein reads CASSLGTGVSYEQYF.

This clone was counted at least ten times. The read finishes 3 residues shy of the CDR3 end, and the germline J gene is used to complete it. The V and J genes are TRBV3-1 (or the pseudogene TRBV3-2) and TRBJ1-1, with D maybe TRBD1 (5 bases). Germline V gene data show CDR1 as LGHDT and CDR2 as YNNKEL (reference sequence). Trimming took off 4 bases at V and 1 base at J, with 10 bases between the two ends. The CDR3 contains 14 residues. The sequenced part of the CDR3 DNA is TGTGCCAGCAGCCCTGACAGTTCGAACACTGAA. Protein product: CASSPDSSNTE. The full CDR3 protein reads CASSPDSSNTEAFF.

This clone has a handful of counts. The read falls 3 residues short of the CDR3 end, and the missing part is taken from the germline J gene. The chain uses TRBV7-2 and TRBJ1-3; the match to TRBD1 covers 7 bases. Germline V gene sequence: CDR1 SGHTA, CDR2 FQGNSA. Trimming took 4 bases from V and 4 from J; bases not matched to a gene: 4. This CDR3 has 14 residues. CDR3: CASSSPGQGNTIYF. Partial CDR3 DNA: TGTGCCAGCAGCTCACCGGGACAGGGAAACACC.

With respect to this clone: With the read ending 3 residues before the CDR3 end, the germline J gene is used to fill in that end. This rearrangement joins TRBV7-9 to TRBJ1-2; D is ambiguous. Germline V gene sequence: CDR1 SEHNR, CDR2 FQNEAQ (reference sequence). This CDR3 region has 11 residues. The CDR3 reads CASSYIWGYTF. The sequenced CDR3 bases are TGTGCCAGCAGTTACATATGGGGC.

For this clone: The CDR3 extends 3 residues past the end of the read, so its final part is completed from the germline J gene. J is TRBJ2-7 and V is TRBV5-6; 7 bases line up with TRBD1. This CDR3 is 14 amino acids long. V was pared by 4 bases and J by 0 bases, with 4 bases of the junction left unmatched. Germline CDR1 is SGHDT and CDR2 is YYEEEE. Partial CDR3 DNA: TGTGCCAGCAGCCTGGGGACAGTCTCCTACGAG. Protein product: CASSLGTVSYE. The whole CDR3 protein is CASSLGTVSYEQYF.

This clone has ten or more counts. From the germline J gene comes the end of the CDR3, since the read stops 3 residues before it. This chain uses TRBV13 with TRBJ2-7, with TRBD1 identical over 8 bases. Germline loops: CDR1 PRHDT, CDR2 FYEKMQ (reference sequence). CDR3 size: 13 residues. The V segment lost 5 bases and the J segment 3 bases; nucleotides outside the gene matches: 3. The covered CDR3 bases are TGTGCCAGCAGCAAAACAGGGGGCTACGAG. This encodes CASSKTGGYE. The CDR3 reads in full as CASSKTGGYEQYF.

A word on this clone: The read is 3 residues too short to cover the CDR3 end, so that end is filled in from the germline J gene. The gene calls are TRBV7-3 and TRBJ2-3; 7 bases match TRBD2. The CDR3 is made up of 14 amino acids. The germline V gene encodes CDR1 SGHTA and CDR2 FQGTGA. The CDR3 spells CASSSPRTSSAQYF. CDR3 bases read: TGTGCCAGCAGCTCACCACGGACTAGTTCTGCG.

This clone was recorded at least ten times. Coverage ceases 3 residues before the CDR3 finishes, and the germline J gene fills in the end. This rearrangement joins TRBV5-1 to TRBJ1-5; no clear D gene. Germline CDR1 SGHRS, CDR2 YFSETQ. This CDR3 contains 16 residues. Trimming stripped 0 bases from V and 3 bases from J, with 13 bases between. CDR3: CASSLEGLTSNQPQHF. The sequenced part of the CDR3 DNA is TGCGCCAGCAGCTTGGAGGGTTTGACCTCCAATCAGCCC.

This clone occurred a few times. The CDR3 extends 3 residues past the end of the read, so its final part is completed from the germline J gene. The V gene is TRBV19, the J gene TRBJ1-5, with D possibly matching TRBD1 (5 bases). The CDR3 consists of 20 residues. Germline lookup yields CDR1 LNHDA and CDR2 SQIVND (reference sequence). The V end was cut by 6 bases, the J end by 1 base, with 28 bases between. CDR3 DNA, as far as it was read: TGTGCCAGTAGCGGGGTAGGGAGTGTATTTGATCGGGGGAGCAATCAGCCC. Protein product: CASSGVGSVFDRGSNQP. The full CDR3 sequence reads CASSGVGSVFDRGSNQPQHF.

A note on this clone: The DNA ends 3 residues before the CDR3 does, and the rest of the CDR3 is filled in from the germline J gene. The J gene is TRBJ2-7, the V gene TRBV11-2; 9 bases are shared with TRBD2. Germline V gene lookup returns CDR1 SGHAT and CDR2 FQNNGV. V was clipped by 4 bases and J by 6 bases; unmatched bases: 10. This CDR3 has 15 residues. The CDR3: CASSSIAGVIAEQYF. CDR3 bases read: TGTGCCAGCAGCTCGATAGCGGGAGTAATTGCCGAG.

This clone was recorded many times. The read ends 3 residues before the CDR3 terminus; that terminus is restored from the germline J gene. This chain uses TRBV18 with TRBJ2-3, with D uncertain. V was shortened by 5 bases and J by 0 bases, with 12 bases between the two germline ends. CDR1 is KGHSH, CDR2 LQKENI, per germline. This CDR3 has 15 amino acids. Incomplete CDR3 DNA: TGTGCCAGCTCATCTCAGAAATCTAGCACAGATACG. This translates into CASSSQKSSTDT. The entire CDR3 protein reads CASSSQKSSTDTQYF.

This clone was counted a few times. The sequence runs out 3 residues before the end of the CDR3; the remainder is reconstructed from the germline J gene. This rearrangement joins TRBV2 to TRBJ1-6, with 8 bases lining up with TRBD1. The CDR3 is made up of 15 amino acids. The V and J ends lost 11 bases and 7 bases, in that order; junction bases with no gene match: 13. Germline assignment: CDR1 SNHLY and CDR2 FYNNEI. The CDR3 loop reads CAGSGTGDLNSPLHF. CDR3 bases read: TGTGCCGGGTCCGGGACAGGAGACCTAAATTCACCC.

Only a few counts were recorded for this clone. The CDR3 end lies 3 residues beyond the end of the read and is filled in from the germline J gene. This chain uses TRBV19 with TRBJ1-2; D uncertain. Germline V CDR1 and CDR2: LNHDA, SQIVND (reference sequence). The V end was cut by 0 bases, the J end by 7 bases, with 15 bases between. The CDR3 covers 15 residues. CDR3 sequence reads: CASSIDIPESPGYTF. The part of the CDR3 DNA that was read is TGTGCCAGTAGTATAGATATCCCAGAAAGTCCTGGC. Filled out from reference TRBV19 and TRBJ1-2, the complete variable domain reads DGGITQSPKYLFRKEGQNVTLSCEQNLNHDAMYWYRQDPGQGLRLIYYSQIVNDFQKGDIAEGYSVSREKKESFPLTVTSAQKNPTAFYLCASSIDIPESPGYTFGSGTRLTVV.

This clone was found many times. Sequencing ends 3 residues short of the CDR3 end; the germline J gene provides the rest. The chain carries TRBV5-4 and TRBJ2-2; 8 bases align to TRBD1. The CDR3 contains 12 residues. V was pared by 10 bases and J by 4 bases, with 3 bases of the junction left unmatched. Germline CDR1 reads SGHNT; CDR2 reads YYREEE (reference sequence). CDR3 DNA (partial): TGTGCCTATACAGGGGGCACCGGGGAG. Amino acid sequence: CAYTGGTGE. The complete CDR3 protein is CAYTGGTGELFF.

Only a few counts were recorded for this clone. The read finishes 3 residues shy of the CDR3 end, and the germline J gene is used to complete it. This chain joins TRBV19 and TRBJ2-4; D possibly corresponds to TRBD2 (5 bases). Between the trimmed V and J ends, which lost 9 bases and 1 base, there was a span of 16 bases. CDR1 and CDR2 from the germline V gene are LNHDA and SQIVND (reference sequence). The CDR3 sequence is 15 residues long. CDR3 amino acids: CASAGGVGAKNIQYF. The CDR3 DNA, read in part, is TGTGCCAGCGCGGGTGGGGTGGGGGCCAAAAACATT.

There are a few counts of this clone. The CDR3 end lies 3 residues beyond the end of the read and is filled in from the germline J gene. V and J are TRBV7-9 and TRBJ1-2; 7 nucleotides align to TRBD1. Unmatched junction bases numbered 1, after V lost 3 bases and J lost 0 bases. From germline, CDR1 is SEHNR and CDR2 FQNEAQ (reference sequence). This CDR3 is built from 14 residues. Partial CDR3 DNA: TGTGCCAGCAGCTTGACAGGGCCTAACTATGGC. This sequence encodes CASSLTGPNYG. The full CDR3 reads CASSLTGPNYGYTF.

This clone was detected many times. The CDR3 extends 3 residues past the end of the read, so its final part is completed from the germline J gene. V and J are TRBV19 and TRBJ2-6; possibly TRBD1 for D (6 bases). The V end was cut by 2 bases, the J end by 6 bases, with 14 bases between. The CDR3 has 16 residues. In germline, CDR1 is LNHDA, CDR2 SQIVND (reference sequence). CDR3 amino acids: CASSIKQGFSANVLTF. CDR3 DNA, as far as it was read: TGTGCCAGTAGTATAAAACAGGGTTTTTCGGCCAACGTC.

This clone came up a few times. The CDR3 end falls 3 residues outside the read, so it is completed with the germline J gene. The chain couples TRBV7-2 to TRBJ2-2; 9 bases are a match to TRBD1. Per germline, CDR1 SGHTA and CDR2 FQGNSA. Unmatched junction bases numbered 7, after V lost 7 bases and J lost 4 bases. The CDR3 loop spans 15 amino acids. The CDR3 loop reads CASNGQGSVTGELFF. CDR3 DNA, as far as it was read: TGTGCCAGCAACGGACAGGGGTCGGTCACCGGGGAG.

Concerning this clone itself: The read comes to an end 3 residues before the CDR3 does, leaving the germline J gene to fill in the end. This chain connects TRBV7-9 to TRBJ1-4; unclear D gene. The CDR3 runs 13 residues. The V gene's germline CDR1 is SEHNR and CDR2 FQNEAQ (reference sequence). The V and J ends lost 5 bases and 4 bases respectively, with 8 bases between them. CDR3 bases read: TGTGCCAGCAGCCCCCCGTATAATGAAAAA. Its protein is CASSPPYNEK. The whole CDR3 protein is CASSPPYNEKLFF.

Turning to this clone: The read is 3 residues too short to cover the CDR3 end, so that end is filled in from the germline J gene. This chain uses TRBV2 with TRBJ2-2; 13 bases agree with TRBD2. Germline V CDR1 and CDR2: SNHLY, FYNNEI. The CDR3 extends over 15 amino acids. Germline trimming cut 6 bases from V and 5 bases from J; bases unmatched to any gene: 3. The CDR3 is CASRTSGGETGELFF. CDR3 DNA, as far as it was read: TGTGCCAGCAGAACTAGCGGGGGGGAAACCGGGGAG.

With respect to this clone: The missing CDR3 end, 3 residues past where the read stops, is filled in from the germline J gene. The rearrangement uses TRBV7-6 and TRBJ2-7; 9 bases match TRBD2. The CDR3 is 15 residues long. Germline trimming cut 4 bases from V and 4 bases from J; bases unmatched to any gene: 8. In germline, CDR1 is SGHVS, CDR2 FNYEAQ. The CDR3 bases that were read are TGTGCCAGCAGCTACGATAGCGGGAGTGTTTACGAG. Its translation: CASSYDSGSVYE. The CDR3 in its entirety is CASSYDSGSVYEQYF.

Notes on this clone: With the read ending 3 residues before the CDR3 end, the germline J gene is used to fill in that end. The chain links TRBV18 to TRBJ1-5; 10 nucleotides match TRBD1. This CDR3 is built from 15 residues. V shed 2 bases, J shed 5 bases, and the junction held 3 bases outside the gene matches. Germline V gene lookup returns CDR1 KGHSH and CDR2 LQKENI. This CDR3 reads CASSPWDRGDQPQHF. The sequenced part of the CDR3 DNA is TGTGCCAGCTCACCATGGGACAGGGGAGATCAGCCC.

Concerning this clone itself: The sequenced fragment ends 3 residues before the CDR3 boundary, so the rest is inferred from the germline J gene. The chain carries TRBV7-9 and TRBJ2-1; 7 nucleotides match TRBD1. The germline gives CDR1 SEHNR, CDR2 FQNEAQ (reference sequence). V lost 3 bases to trimming and J lost 8 bases; unmatched junction nucleotides: 7. The CDR3 has 14 amino acids. CDR3 sequence: CASSFVDRVDEQFF. The CDR3 DNA, read in part, is TGTGCCAGCAGCTTCGTAGACAGGGTAGATGAG.

This clone has only a few counts. The read stops 3 residues short of the end of the CDR3; the missing end is completed from the germline J gene. The chain is built from TRBV2 and TRBJ1-5, with D uncertain. Germline V gene data show CDR1 as SNHLY and CDR2 as FYNNEI. The CDR3 has 18 residues. Trimming took off 6 bases at V and 0 bases at J, with 21 bases between the two ends. The CDR3 protein is CASRGKGFFLLSNQPQHF. The DNA read from the CDR3 is TGTGCCAGCAGGGGCAAGGGTTTTTTCTTACTTAGCAATCAGCCC.

Note on this clone: The sequence runs out 3 residues before the end of the CDR3; the remainder is reconstructed from the germline J gene. The rearrangement uses TRBV19 and TRBJ1-2; TRBD1 agrees at 8 bases. Trimming removed 4 bases from V and 1 base from J; junction bases left unmatched: 11. The CDR3 consists of 17 residues. The germline V gene has CDR1 LNHDA and CDR2 SQIVND (reference sequence). The CDR3: CASSNEEDRGINYGYTF. The sequenced part of the CDR3 DNA is TGTGCCAGTAGTAACGAAGAAGACAGGGGTATTAACTATGGC. Based on the CDR3 plus reference TRBV19 and TRBJ1-2, the full variable domain is DGGITQSPKYLFRKEGQNVTLSCEQNLNHDAMYWYRQDPGQGLRLIYYSQIVNDFQKGDIAEGYSVSREKKESFPLTVTSAQKNPTAFYLCASSNEEDRGINYGYTFGSGTRLTVV.

In its sample, this clone was seen a few times. The missing CDR3 end, 3 residues past where the read stops, is filled in from the germline J gene. The chain recombines TRBV19 with TRBJ2-2; 8 bases map to TRBD2. The ends lost 7 bases at V and 0 bases at J; junction bases unmatched: 4. CDR1 is LNHDA, CDR2 SQIVND, per germline (reference sequence). This CDR3 is built from 15 residues. The CDR3 sequence is CASNSGTTNTGELFF. Partial CDR3 DNA: TGTGCCAGTAATAGCGGGACGACGAACACCGGGGAG.

Comment on this clone: The read comes to an end 3 residues before the CDR3 does, leaving the germline J gene to fill in the end. This rearrangement joins TRBV7-6 to TRBJ2-7, with a weak D call TRBD1 (6 bases). Looked up from germline, CDR1 is SGHVS and CDR2 is FNYEAQ. Trimming left V 5 bases short and J 0 bases short, with 20 bases between. This CDR3 contains 17 residues. Partial CDR3 DNA: TGTGCCAGCAGCCCCCACTCACGACAGGCAAGCTCCTACGAG. Encoded protein: CASSPHSRQASSYE. The entire CDR3 reads CASSPHSRQASSYEQYF.

This clone has a handful of counts. From the germline J gene comes the end of the CDR3, since the read stops 3 residues before it. This chain connects TRBV7-2 to TRBJ2-1; weak D call: TRBD2 (5 bases). Trimming stripped 1 base from V and 5 bases from J, with 12 bases between. Germline values: CDR1 SGHTA, CDR2 FQGNSA. The CDR3 totals 15 residues. The CDR3 loop reads CASSLGPDWNNEQFF. The sequenced part of the CDR3 DNA is TGTGCCAGCAGCTTAGGCCCGGACTGGAACAATGAG.

This clone was detected many times. The CDR3 end lies 3 residues beyond the end of the read and is filled in from the germline J gene. The rearrangement links TRBV5-6 to TRBJ2-1; possibly TRBD2 for D (5 bases). Per germline, CDR1 SGHDT and CDR2 YYEEEE. The V end was cut by 2 bases, the J end by 7 bases, with 10 bases between. CDR3 size: 13 residues. CDR3 residues: CASSLTRLNEQFF. The DNA read from the CDR3 is TGTGCCAGCAGCTTAACTAGGTTAAATGAG. The variable domain in full, with the rest retrieved from reference TRBV5-6 and TRBJ2-1, is DAGVTQSPTHLIKTRGQQVTLRCSPKSGHDTVSWYQQALGQGPQFIFQYYEEEERQRGNFPDRFSGHQFPNYSSELNVNALLLGDSALYLCASSLTRLNEQFFGPGTRLTVL.

This clone was counted between two and nine times. The CDR3 goes on 3 residues after the read ends, and that part is filled in from the germline J gene. The genes are TRBV5-1 and TRBJ2-1, with TRBD1 matching 9 bases. Germline trimming cut 2 bases from V and 6 bases from J; bases unmatched to any gene: 9. The CDR3 loop spans 16 amino acids. In germline, CDR1 is SGHRS, CDR2 YFSETQ. CDR3 sequence reads: CASSLIPGTGSNEQFF. The covered CDR3 bases are TGCGCCAGCAGCTTAATACCCGGGACAGGGTCCAATGAG. Full variable domain (remainder filled in from reference TRBV5-1 and TRBJ2-1): KAGVTQTPRYLIKTRGQQVTLSCSPISGHRSVSWYQQTPGQGLQFLFEYFSETQRNKGNFPGRFSGRQFSNSRSEMNVSTLELGDSALYLCASSLIPGTGSNEQFFGPGTRLTVL.

The sample holds many counts of this clone. The observed sequence ends 3 residues before the CDR3 terminus, with the missing tail filled in from the germline J gene. The chain links TRBV5-1 to TRBJ2-5; D possibly corresponds to TRBD2 (6 bases). The CDR3 length is 13 residues. Germline lookup yields CDR1 SGHRS and CDR2 YFSETQ. V was shortened by 6 bases and J by 0 bases, with 9 bases between the two germline ends. The sequenced part of the CDR3 DNA is TGCGCCAGCACGGGACTCAACCAAGAGACC. This encodes CASTGLNQET. In full, the CDR3 is CASTGLNQETQYF.